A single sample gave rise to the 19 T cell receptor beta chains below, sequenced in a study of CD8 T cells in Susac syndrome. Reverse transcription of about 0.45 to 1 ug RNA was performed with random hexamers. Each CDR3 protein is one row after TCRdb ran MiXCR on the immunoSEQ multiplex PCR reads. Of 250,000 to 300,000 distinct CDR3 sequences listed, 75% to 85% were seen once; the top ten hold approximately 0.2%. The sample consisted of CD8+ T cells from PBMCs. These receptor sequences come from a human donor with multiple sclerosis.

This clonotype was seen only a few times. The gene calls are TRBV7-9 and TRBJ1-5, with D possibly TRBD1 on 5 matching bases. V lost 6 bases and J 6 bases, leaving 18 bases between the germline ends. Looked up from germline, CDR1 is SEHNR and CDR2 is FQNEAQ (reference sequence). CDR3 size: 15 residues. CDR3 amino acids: CASSFDLGVGQPQHF. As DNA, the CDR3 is TGTGCCAGCAGTTTCGATTTAGGGGTCGGTCAGCCCCAGCATTTT.

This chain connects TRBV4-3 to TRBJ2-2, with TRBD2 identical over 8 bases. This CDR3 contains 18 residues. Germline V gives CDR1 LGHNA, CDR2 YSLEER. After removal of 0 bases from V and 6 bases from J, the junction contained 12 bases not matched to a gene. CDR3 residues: CASSQDGITAGDAGELFF. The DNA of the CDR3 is TGCGCCAGCAGCCAAGATGGTATTACAGCGGGAGACGCCGGGGAGCTGTTTTTT.

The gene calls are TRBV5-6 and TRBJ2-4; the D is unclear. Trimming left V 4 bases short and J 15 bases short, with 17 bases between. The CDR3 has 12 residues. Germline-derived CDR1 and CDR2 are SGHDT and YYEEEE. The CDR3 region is CASSGSGFQRYF. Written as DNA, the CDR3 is TGTGCCAGCAGCGGATCGGGCTTCCAGCGGTACTTC.

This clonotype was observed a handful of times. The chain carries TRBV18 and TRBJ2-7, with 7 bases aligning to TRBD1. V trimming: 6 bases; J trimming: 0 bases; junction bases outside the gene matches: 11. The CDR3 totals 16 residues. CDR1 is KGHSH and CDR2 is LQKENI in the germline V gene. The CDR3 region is CASSPEQGPSSYEQYF. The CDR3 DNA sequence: TGTGCCAGCTCCCCAGAACAGGGGCCCAGCTCCTACGAGCAGTACTTC.

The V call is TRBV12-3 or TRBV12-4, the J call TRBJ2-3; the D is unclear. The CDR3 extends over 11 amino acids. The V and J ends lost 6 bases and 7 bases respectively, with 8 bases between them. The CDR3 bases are TGTGCCAGCAGCTGGGCGAATACGCAGTATTTT. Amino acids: CASSWANTQYF.

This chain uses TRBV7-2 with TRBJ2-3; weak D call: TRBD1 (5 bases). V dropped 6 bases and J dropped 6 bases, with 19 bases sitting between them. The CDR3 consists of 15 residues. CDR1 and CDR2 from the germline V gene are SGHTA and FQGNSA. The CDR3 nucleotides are TGTGCCAGCAGGCCCAGCATTCAGGGCGCCGATACGCAGTATTTT. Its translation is CASRPSIQGADTQYF.

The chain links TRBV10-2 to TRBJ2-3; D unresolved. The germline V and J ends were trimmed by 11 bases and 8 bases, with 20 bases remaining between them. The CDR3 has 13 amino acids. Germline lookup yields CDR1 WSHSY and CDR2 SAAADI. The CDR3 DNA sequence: TGCGCCGGGTCCGTGGGCACAGATACTACGCAGTATTTT. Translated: CAGSVGTDTTQYF.

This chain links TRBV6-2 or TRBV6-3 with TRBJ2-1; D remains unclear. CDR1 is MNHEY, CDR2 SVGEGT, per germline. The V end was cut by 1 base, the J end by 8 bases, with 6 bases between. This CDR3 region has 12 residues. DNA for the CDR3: TGTGCCAGCAGTTACTTGTCGGATGAGCAGTTCTTC. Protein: CASSYLSDEQFF.

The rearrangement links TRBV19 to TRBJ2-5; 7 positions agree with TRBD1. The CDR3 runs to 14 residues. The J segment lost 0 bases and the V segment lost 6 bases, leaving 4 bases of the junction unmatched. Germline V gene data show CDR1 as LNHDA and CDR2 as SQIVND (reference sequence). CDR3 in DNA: TGTGCCAGTAGGATCCAGGGGGACCAAGAGACCCAGTACTTC. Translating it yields CASRIQGDQETQYF.

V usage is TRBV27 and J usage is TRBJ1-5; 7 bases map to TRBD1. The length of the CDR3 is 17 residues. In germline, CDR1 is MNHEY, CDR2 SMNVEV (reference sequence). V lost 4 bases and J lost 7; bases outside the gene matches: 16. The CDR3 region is CASSSLPRQGGGQPQHF. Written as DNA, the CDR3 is TGTGCCAGCAGTTCTCTCCCCAGACAGGGCGGGGGGCAGCCCCAGCATTTT.

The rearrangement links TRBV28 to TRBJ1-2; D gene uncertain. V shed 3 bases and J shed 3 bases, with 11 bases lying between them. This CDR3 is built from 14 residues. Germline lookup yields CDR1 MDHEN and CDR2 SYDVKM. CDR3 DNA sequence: TGTGCCAGCAGTTTTTTCTGGACCCACTATGGCTACACCTTC. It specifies CASSFFWTHYGYTF.

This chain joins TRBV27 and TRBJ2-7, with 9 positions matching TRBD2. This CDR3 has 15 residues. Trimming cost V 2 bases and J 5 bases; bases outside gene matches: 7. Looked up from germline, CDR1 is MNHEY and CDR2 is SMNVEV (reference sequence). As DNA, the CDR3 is TGTGCCAGCAGTTTAGGTATTAGCGGGAGTAACGAGCAGTACTTC. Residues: CASSLGISGSNEQYF.

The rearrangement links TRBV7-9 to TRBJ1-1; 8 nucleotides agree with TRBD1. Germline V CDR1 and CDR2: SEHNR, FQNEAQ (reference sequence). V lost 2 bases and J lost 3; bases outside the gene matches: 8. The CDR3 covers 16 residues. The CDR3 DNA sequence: TGTGCCAGCAGCTTATGGGGCAGGGGGCAAGACACTGAAGCTTTCTTT. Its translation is CASSLWGRGQDTEAFF.

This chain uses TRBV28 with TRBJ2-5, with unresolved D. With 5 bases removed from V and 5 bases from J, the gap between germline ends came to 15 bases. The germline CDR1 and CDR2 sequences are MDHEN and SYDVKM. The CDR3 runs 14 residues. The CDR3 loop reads CASSTQTQQETQYF. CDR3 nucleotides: TGTGCCAGCAGTACACAGACCCAGCAGGAGACCCAGTACTTC.

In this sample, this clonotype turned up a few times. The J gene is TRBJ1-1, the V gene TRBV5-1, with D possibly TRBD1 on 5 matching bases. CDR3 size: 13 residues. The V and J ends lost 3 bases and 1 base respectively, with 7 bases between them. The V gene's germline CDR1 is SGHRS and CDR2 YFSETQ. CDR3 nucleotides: TGCGCCAGCAGCTCAGGGAGGAACACTGAAGCTTTCTTT. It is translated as CASSSGRNTEAFF. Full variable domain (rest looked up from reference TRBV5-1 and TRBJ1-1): KAGVTQTPRYLIKTRGQQVTLSCSPISGHRSVSWYQQTPGQGLQFLFEYFSETQRNKGNFPGRFSGRQFSNSRSEMNVSTLELGDSALYLCASSSGRNTEAFFGQGTRLTVV.

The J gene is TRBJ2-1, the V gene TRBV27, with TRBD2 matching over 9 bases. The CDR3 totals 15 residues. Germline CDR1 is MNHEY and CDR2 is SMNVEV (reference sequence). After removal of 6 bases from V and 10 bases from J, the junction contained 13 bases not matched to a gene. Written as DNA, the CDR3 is TGTGCCAGCAGCTCCTTAGCGGGAGTCCGTTACGAGCAGTTCTTC. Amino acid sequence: CASSSLAGVRYEQFF.

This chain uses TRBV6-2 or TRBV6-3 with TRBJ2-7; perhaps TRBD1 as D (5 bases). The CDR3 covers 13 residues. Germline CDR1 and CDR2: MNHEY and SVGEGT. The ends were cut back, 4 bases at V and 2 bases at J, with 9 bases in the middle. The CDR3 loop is CASSFDSPYEQYF. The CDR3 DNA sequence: TGTGCCAGCAGTTTCGACAGCCCCTACGAGCAGTACTTC.

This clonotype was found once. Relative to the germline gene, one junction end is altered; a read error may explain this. The CDR3, as DNA: TGTGCCAGCAGCCCCCGCGGGTACACAGATGCGCAGTATTTT. Its protein is CASSPRGYTDAQYF. The gene calls are TRBV11-2 and TRBJ2-3; TRBD2 might be the D (5 bases). Germline V lookup: CDR1 SGHAT, CDR2 FQNNGV. This CDR3 has 14 residues.

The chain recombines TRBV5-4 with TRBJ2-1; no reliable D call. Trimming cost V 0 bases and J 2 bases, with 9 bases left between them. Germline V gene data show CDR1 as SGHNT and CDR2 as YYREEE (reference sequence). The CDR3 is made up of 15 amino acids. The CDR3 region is CASSLAWGTYNEQFF. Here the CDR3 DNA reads TGTGCCAGCAGCTTGGCTTGGGGTACCTACAATGAGCAGTTCTTC.